The 19 T cell receptor beta chains below were found in one sample sequenced in a study of T cell responses to AZD1222 COVID-19 vaccine. Libraries were prepared by immunoSEQ multiplex PCR; TCRdb keeps only in-frame clonotypes and omits some of them. The profile shows around 200,000 clones, roughly 88% of them singletons. This material consisted of peripheral blood, taken on day 0 of AZD1222 vaccination. The receptors come from an adult in good health.

The rearrangement uses TRBV11-2 and TRBJ2-1; 11 bases line up with TRBD2. The CDR3 spans 15 residues. The germline V gene encodes CDR1 SGHAT and CDR2 FQNNGV. Trimming took 2 bases from V and 7 from J; bases not matched to a gene: 4. CDR3 amino acids: CASSLIAGGPNEQFF. The CDR3 nucleotides are TGTGCCAGCAGCTTAATAGCGGGAGGGCCAAATGAGCAGTTCTTC.

The genes are TRBV7-9 and TRBJ2-7; 9 nucleotides agree with TRBD1. The germline CDR1 and CDR2 sequences are SEHNR and FQNEAQ (reference sequence). The V segment lost 1 base and the J segment 7 bases; nucleotides outside the gene matches: 5. This CDR3 region has 14 residues. CDR3 nucleotide sequence: TGTGCCAGCAGCTTAGGGGGACAGGGTTGGGAGCAGTACTTC. It encodes CASSLGGQGWEQYF.

The gene calls are TRBV4-2 and TRBJ1-3; 10 nucleotides agree with TRBD1. V shed 3 bases and J 1 base; nucleotides not matched to a gene: 6. CDR1 and CDR2 from the germline V gene are LGHNA and YNFKEQ. The CDR3 is 17 residues long. The chain's CDR3 is CASSQRTGGDSGNTIYF. The CDR3 region has the DNA TGTGCCAGCAGCCAGAGGACAGGGGGGGATTCTGGAAACACCATATATTTT.

The rearrangement joins TRBV10-1 to TRBJ2-1; the D gene is possibly TRBD2 (8 bases). From germline, CDR1 is WNHNN and CDR2 SYGVQD (reference sequence). CDR3 length: 18 residues. The V and J ends lost 0 bases and 3 bases respectively, with 18 bases between them. The CDR3 DNA reads TGCGCCAGCAGTGAGTCGACAGGGCTAGCGGGTCTCTACAATGAGCAGTTCTTC. Its protein product is CASSESTGLAGLYNEQFF.

V usage is TRBV27 and J usage is TRBJ2-5, with 7 bases aligning to TRBD2. This CDR3 is 13 amino acids long. Germline V lookup: CDR1 MNHEY, CDR2 SMNVEV (reference sequence). Losses at the gene ends were 6 bases for V and 3 bases for J; bases not matched to a gene: 4. The chain's CDR3 is CASRPLAKETQYF. The CDR3 DNA reads TGTGCCAGCAGGCCACTAGCGAAAGAGACCCAGTACTTC.

The chain joins TRBV18 to TRBJ2-5; maybe TRBD1 (7 bases). The germline CDR1 and CDR2 sequences are KGHSH and LQKENI. The CDR3 length is 15 residues. Trimming left V 3 bases short and J 5 bases short, with 16 bases between. The CDR3 region has the DNA TGTGCCAGCTCACCTGCGCAGTCAGGGGGGGAGACCCAGTACTTC. This encodes CASSPAQSGGETQYF.

The V gene is TRBV28, the J gene TRBJ1-1; TRBD1 agrees at 8 bases. V trimming: 1 base; J trimming: 2 bases; junction bases outside the gene matches: 12. This CDR3 spans 18 amino acids. CDR1 and CDR2 (germline): MDHEN, SYDVKM. Here the CDR3 reads CASSLLGPAGGLNTEAFF. The CDR3 bases are TGTGCCAGCAGTTTATTGGGTCCCGCAGGGGGCCTAAACACTGAAGCTTTCTTT.

The chain links TRBV15 to TRBJ2-7; TRBD1 matches 10 bases. V was pared by 1 base and J by 6 bases, with 3 bases of the junction left unmatched. This CDR3 region has 14 residues. Germline CDR1 is LNHNV and CDR2 is YYDKDF (reference sequence). The CDR3: CATSRGDRGSEQYF. The CDR3, as DNA: TGTGCCACCAGCAGAGGGGACAGGGGCTCCGAGCAGTACTTC. Supplemented by reference TRBV15 and TRBJ2-7, the full variable domain reads DAMVIQNPRYQVTQFGKPVTLSCSQTLNHNVMYWYQQKSSQAPKLLFHYYDKDFNNEADTPDNFQSRRPNTSFCFLDIRSPGLGDTAMYLCATSRGDRGSEQYFGPGTRLTVT.

The V call is TRBV11-2, the J call TRBJ2-5, with 8 bases identical to TRBD2. The CDR3 spans 16 residues. V gave up 2 bases and J gave up 1 base; unmatched junction bases: 6. Germline CDR1 is SGHAT and CDR2 is FQNNGV. The CDR3 DNA is TGTGCCAGCAGCTTAAGATCGGGGGGGGTCCAAGAGACCCAGTACTTC. It is translated as CASSLRSGGVQETQYF.

This clone appeared once. CDR3 DNA: TGTGCCACCAGTGATACAAGACCCGGTTGGGGGGATGAGCAGTTCTTC. Residues: CATSDTRPGWGDEQFF. This chain joins TRBV24-1 and TRBJ2-1, with D perhaps matching TRBD2 (6 bases). Germline V lookup: CDR1 KGHDR, CDR2 SFDVKD. The CDR3 consists of 16 residues. Trimming removed 3 bases from V and 8 bases from J, with 19 bases in between.

This chain uses TRBV5-1 with TRBJ1-1, with D unresolved. CDR3 length: 14 amino acids. CDR1 and CDR2 from the germline V gene are SGHRS and YFSETQ. Trimming took off 0 bases at V and 2 bases at J, with 8 bases between the two ends. The CDR3 sequence: CASSLGSINTEAFF. For the CDR3, the DNA is TGCGCCAGCAGCTTGGGATCTATTAACACTGAAGCTTTCTTT.

This clone was observed a single time. This chain connects TRBV10-1 to TRBJ2-7; 7 bases align to TRBD1. Germline assignment: CDR1 WNHNN and CDR2 SYGVQD (reference sequence). The ends lost 0 bases at V and 3 bases at J; junction bases unmatched: 5. This CDR3 spans 15 amino acids. CDR3 coding DNA: TGCGCCAGCAGTGAGTCGATTGCAGGGGGCTACGAGCAGTACTTC. It yields the protein CASSESIAGGYEQYF.

The chain employs TRBV7-9 and TRBJ1-2, with 9 bases fitting TRBD1. Germline V gene lookup returns CDR1 SEHNR and CDR2 FQNEAQ (reference sequence). There are 15 residues in the CDR3. With 1 base clipped from V and 3 bases from J, the junction kept 3 bases outside the gene matches. The CDR3 spells CASSLGWDRDYGYTF. The CDR3 region has the DNA TGTGCCAGCAGCTTAGGATGGGACAGGGACTATGGCTACACCTTC.

V gene TRBV3-1 (or the pseudogene TRBV3-2) combines with J gene TRBJ2-7; 10 positions agree with TRBD2. The CDR3 runs to 15 residues. Trimming took 7 bases from V and 0 from J; bases not matched to a gene: 6. Looked up from germline, CDR1 is LGHDT and CDR2 is YNNKEL (reference sequence). CDR3 sequence reads: CASTPGLAYSYEQYF. CDR3 bases: TGTGCCAGCACCCCGGGACTAGCGTACTCCTACGAGCAGTACTTC.

Written as DNA, the CDR3 is TGCGCCAGCAGCCAAGATTTCCGCACAGATACGCAGTATTTT. As protein: CASSQDFRTDTQYF. The chain uses TRBV4-1 and TRBJ2-3, with D uncertain. There are 14 residues in the CDR3. Trimming stripped 0 bases from V and 1 base from J, with 5 bases between. Germline values: CDR1 MGHRA, CDR2 YSYEKL.

The rearrangement joins TRBV6-1 to TRBJ1-1; 8 bases are shared with TRBD1. This CDR3 spans 14 amino acids. Germline-derived CDR1 and CDR2 are MNHNS and SASEGT. V was pared by 2 bases and J by 7 bases, with 6 bases of the junction left unmatched. CDR3: CASSEYTGGLEAFF. CDR3 coding DNA: TGTGCCAGCAGTGAATACACAGGGGGACTTGAAGCTTTCTTT.

The V call is TRBV6-5, the J call TRBJ2-6; D ambiguous. The germline V gene has CDR1 MNHEY and CDR2 SVGAGI. The CDR3 covers 15 residues. The V end lost 2 bases, the J end lost 0 bases, and 5 bases lay between the germline ends. The chain's CDR3 is CASSYVGSGANVLTF. The CDR3 DNA sequence: TGTGCCAGCAGTTACGTTGGCTCTGGGGCCAACGTCCTGACTTTC.

The V call is TRBV10-3, the J call TRBJ2-7; 10 positions agree with TRBD2. J was trimmed by 3 bases and V by 8 bases; bases with no gene match: 4. Germline V gene data show CDR1 as ENHRY and CDR2 as SYGVKD. This CDR3 comprises 13 residues. The CDR3 region is CAIGQREGYEQYF. As DNA, the CDR3 is TGTGCCATCGGGCAGCGGGAGGGCTACGAGCAGTACTTC.

This chain links TRBV5-4 with TRBJ2-1; either TRBD1 or TRBD2 may supply D (5 bases each). V dropped 4 bases and J dropped 8 bases, with 13 bases sitting between them. This CDR3 is 13 amino acids long. Germline-derived CDR1 and CDR2 are SGHNT and YYREEE (reference sequence). The DNA for the CDR3 is TGTGCCAGCAGCCCGGGACCGAACGATGAGCAGTTCTTC. Translated, it gives CASSPGPNDEQFF.